The sample holds a few counts of the clone carrying this T cell receptor beta chain. Template switching created a universal primer site, and the cDNA included unique molecular identifiers. TCRdb recomputed calls from the 5' RACE reads with MiXCR, one row per CDR3 protein. The table includes hundreds of thousands of distinct CDR3 sequences, roughly 20% detected once. The data were taken from a study of identical twins. V was clipped by 5 bases and J by 5 bases; unmatched bases: 8. The CDR3 has 15 amino acids. Germline CDR1 reads PRHDT; CDR2 reads FYEKMQ (reference sequence). This sample also belongs to another study, concerning T cells expressing NK-cell markers.

The sample comprised PBMCs. The chain couples TRBV13 to TRBJ2-5; 10 bases align to TRBD2. The sequence was collected from a woman between 18 and 29 years old in good health. The CDR3 nucleotides read TGTGCCAGCAGCGCAAGCGGGACTAGCGTGGAGACCCAGTACTTC. It encodes CASSASGTSVETQYF.